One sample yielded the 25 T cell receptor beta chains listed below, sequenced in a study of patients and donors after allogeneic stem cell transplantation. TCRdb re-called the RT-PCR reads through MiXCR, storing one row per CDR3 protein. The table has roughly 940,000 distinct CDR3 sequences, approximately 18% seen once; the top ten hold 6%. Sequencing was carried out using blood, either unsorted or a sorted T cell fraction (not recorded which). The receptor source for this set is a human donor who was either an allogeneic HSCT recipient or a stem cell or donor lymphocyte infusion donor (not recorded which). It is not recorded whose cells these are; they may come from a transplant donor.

Written as DNA, the CDR3 is TGTGCCAGCAGTAGACAGCTACTTTACACTGAAGCTTTCTTT. This gives the protein CASSRQLLYTEAFF. The chain uses TRBV12-3 or TRBV12-4 and TRBJ1-1; the D gene is possibly TRBD1 (5 bases). The V gene lost 5 bases and the J gene lost 3 bases, with 13 bases spanning the gap. This CDR3 spans 14 amino acids.

The CDR3 nucleotides are TGCGCCAGCAGCCAAGGGGGGGCTAGCGGGGCGTACAATGAGCAGTTCTTC. Protein product: CASSQGGASGAYNEQFF. The chain employs TRBV4-3 and TRBJ2-1; 9 bases line up with TRBD2. V was clipped by 1 base and J by 4 bases; unmatched bases: 8. CDR3 size: 17 residues. CDR1 is LGHNA, CDR2 YSLEER, per germline.

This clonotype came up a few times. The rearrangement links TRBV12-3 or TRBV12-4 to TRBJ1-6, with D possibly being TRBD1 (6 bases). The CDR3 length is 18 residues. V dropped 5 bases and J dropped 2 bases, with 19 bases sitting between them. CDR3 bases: TGTGCCAGCAGTCGGGGGCTTGTAGTTGGAGCCTATAATTCACCCCTCCACTTT. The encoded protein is CASSRGLVVGAYNSPLHF.

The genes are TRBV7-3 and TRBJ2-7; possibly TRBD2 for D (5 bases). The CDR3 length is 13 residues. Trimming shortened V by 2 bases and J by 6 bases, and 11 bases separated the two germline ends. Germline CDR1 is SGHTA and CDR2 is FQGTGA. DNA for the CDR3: TGTGCCAGCAGCTTATGGAAAGGAGGCGAGCAGTACTTC. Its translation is CASSLWKGGEQYF.

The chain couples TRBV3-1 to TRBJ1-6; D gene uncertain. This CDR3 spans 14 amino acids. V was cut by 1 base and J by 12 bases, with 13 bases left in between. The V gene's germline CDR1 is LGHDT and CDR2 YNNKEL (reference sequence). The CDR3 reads CASSQGAWPVPLHF. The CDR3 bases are TGTGCCAGCAGCCAAGGGGCCTGGCCAGTACCCCTCCACTTT.

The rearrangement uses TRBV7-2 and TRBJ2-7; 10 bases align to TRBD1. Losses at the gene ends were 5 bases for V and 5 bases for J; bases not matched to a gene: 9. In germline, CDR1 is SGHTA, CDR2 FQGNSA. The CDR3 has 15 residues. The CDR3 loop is CASSLGRDRGHEQYF. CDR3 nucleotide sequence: TGTGCCAGCAGCCTGGGCCGGGACAGGGGCCACGAGCAGTACTTC. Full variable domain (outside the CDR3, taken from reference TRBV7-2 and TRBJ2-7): GAGVSQSPSNKVTEKGKDVELRCDPISGHTALYWYRQSLGQGLEFLIYFQGNSAPDKSGLPSDRFSAERTGGSVSTLTIQRTQQEDSAVYLCASSLGRDRGHEQYFGPGTRLTVT.

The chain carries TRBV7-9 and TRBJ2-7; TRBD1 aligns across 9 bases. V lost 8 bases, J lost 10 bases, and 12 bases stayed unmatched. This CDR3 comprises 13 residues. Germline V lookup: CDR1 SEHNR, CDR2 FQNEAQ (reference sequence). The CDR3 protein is CASEQGQGFPQYF. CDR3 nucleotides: TGTGCCAGCGAACAGGGACAGGGTTTTCCCCAGTACTTC.

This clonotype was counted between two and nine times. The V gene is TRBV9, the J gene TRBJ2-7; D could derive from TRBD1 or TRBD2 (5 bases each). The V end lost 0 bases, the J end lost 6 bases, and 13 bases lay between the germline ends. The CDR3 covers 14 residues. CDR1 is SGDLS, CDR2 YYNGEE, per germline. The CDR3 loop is CASSVAGSPFEQYF. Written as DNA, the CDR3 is TGTGCCAGCAGCGTAGCAGGGAGCCCGTTCGAGCAGTACTTC. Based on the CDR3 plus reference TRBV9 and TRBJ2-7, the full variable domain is DSGVTQTPKHLITATGQRVTLRCSPRSGDLSVYWYQQSLDQGLQFLIQYYNGEERAKGNILERFSAQQFPDLHSELNLSSLELGDSALYFCASSVAGSPFEQYFGPGTRLTVT.

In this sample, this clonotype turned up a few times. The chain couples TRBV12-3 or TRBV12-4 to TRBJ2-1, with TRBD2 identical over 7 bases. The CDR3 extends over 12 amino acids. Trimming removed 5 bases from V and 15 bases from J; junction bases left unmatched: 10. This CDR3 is CASSPPAGQGFF. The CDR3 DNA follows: TGTGCCAGCAGTCCCCCAGCGGGGCAGGGGTTCTTC.

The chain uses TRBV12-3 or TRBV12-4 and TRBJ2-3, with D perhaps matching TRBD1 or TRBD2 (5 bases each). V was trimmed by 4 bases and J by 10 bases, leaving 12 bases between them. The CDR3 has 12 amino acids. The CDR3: CASSWGPGSQYF. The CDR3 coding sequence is TGTGCCAGCAGTTGGGGCCCGGGGTCGCAGTATTTT.

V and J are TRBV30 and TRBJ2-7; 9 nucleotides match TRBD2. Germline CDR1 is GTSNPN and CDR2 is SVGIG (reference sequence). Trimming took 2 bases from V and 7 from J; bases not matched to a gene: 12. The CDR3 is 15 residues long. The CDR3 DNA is TGTGCCTGGAGTCTAGCGGGGAGTTATACGGGGGAGCAGTACTTC. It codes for CAWSLAGSYTGEQYF.

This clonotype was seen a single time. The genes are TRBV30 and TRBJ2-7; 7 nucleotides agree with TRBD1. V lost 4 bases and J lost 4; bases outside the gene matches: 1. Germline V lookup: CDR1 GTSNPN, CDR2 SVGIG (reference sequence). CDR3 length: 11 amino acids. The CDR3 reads CAWMTGYEQYF. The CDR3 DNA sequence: TGTGCCTGGATGACAGGGTACGAGCAGTACTTC.

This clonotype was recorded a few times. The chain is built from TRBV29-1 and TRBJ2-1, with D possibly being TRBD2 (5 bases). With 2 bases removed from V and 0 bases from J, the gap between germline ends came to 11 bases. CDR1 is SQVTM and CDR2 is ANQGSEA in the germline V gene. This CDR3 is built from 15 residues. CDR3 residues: CSVESGSSSYNEQFF. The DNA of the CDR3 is TGCAGCGTTGAATCGGGATCTAGCTCCTACAATGAGCAGTTCTTC.

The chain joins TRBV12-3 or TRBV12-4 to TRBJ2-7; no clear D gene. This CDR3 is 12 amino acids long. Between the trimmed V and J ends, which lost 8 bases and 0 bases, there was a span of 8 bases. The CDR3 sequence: CASGSPSYEQYF. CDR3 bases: TGTGCCAGCGGAAGCCCCTCCTACGAGCAGTACTTC.

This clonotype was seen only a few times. The CDR3 spells CASSLRAGQLYGYTF. CDR3 coding DNA: TGTGCCAGCAGTCTGCGAGCCGGACAGCTATATGGCTACACCTTC. The genes are TRBV27 and TRBJ1-2; D is possibly TRBD1 (6 bases). The ends were cut back, 5 bases at V and 5 bases at J, with 18 bases in the middle. CDR1 is MNHEY and CDR2 is SMNVEV in the germline V gene (reference sequence). The CDR3 extends over 15 amino acids.

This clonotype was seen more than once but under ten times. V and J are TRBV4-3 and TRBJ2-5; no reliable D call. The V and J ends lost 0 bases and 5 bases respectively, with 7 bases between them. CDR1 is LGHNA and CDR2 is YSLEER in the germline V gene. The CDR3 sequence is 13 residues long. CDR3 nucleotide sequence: TGCGCCAGCAGCCAAGATCATCGGGAGACCCAGTACTTC. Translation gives CASSQDHRETQYF.

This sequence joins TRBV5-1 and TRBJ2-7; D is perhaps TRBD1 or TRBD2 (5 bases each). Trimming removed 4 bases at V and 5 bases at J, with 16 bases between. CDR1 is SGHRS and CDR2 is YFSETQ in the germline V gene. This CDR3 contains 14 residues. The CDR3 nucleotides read TGCGCCAGCAGCGAGGGACCCTCGACCCACGAGCAGTACTTC. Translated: CASSEGPSTHEQYF.

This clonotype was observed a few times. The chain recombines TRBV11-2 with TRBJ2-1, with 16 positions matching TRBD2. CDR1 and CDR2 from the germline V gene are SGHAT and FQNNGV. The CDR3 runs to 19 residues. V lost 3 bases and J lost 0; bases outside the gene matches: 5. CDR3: CASSFSGTSGRASYNEQFF. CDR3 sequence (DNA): TGTGCCAGCAGCTTTTCCGGGACTAGCGGGAGGGCCTCCTACAATGAGCAGTTCTTC.

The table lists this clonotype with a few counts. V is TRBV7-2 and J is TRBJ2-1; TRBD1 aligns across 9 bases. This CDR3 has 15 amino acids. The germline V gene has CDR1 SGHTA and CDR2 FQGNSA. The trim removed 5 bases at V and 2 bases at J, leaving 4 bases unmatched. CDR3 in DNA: TGTGCCAGCAGCGCCGACAGGGGGGCCTACAATGAGCAGTTCTTC. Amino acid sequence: CASSADRGAYNEQFF.

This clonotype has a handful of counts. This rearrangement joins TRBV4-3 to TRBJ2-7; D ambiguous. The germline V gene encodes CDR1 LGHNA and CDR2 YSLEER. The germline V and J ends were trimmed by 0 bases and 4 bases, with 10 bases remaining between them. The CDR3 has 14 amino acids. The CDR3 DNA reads TGCGCCAGCAGCCAAGACGGGCTCTTTTACGAGCAGTACTTC. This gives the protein CASSQDGLFYEQYF.

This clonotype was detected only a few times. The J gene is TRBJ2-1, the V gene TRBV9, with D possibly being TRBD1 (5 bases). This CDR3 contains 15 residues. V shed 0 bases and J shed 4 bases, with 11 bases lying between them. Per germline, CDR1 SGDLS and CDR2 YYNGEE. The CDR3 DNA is TGTGCCAGCAGCGTAGCAAACAGGCCGTACAATGAGCAGTTCTTC. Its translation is CASSVANRPYNEQFF.

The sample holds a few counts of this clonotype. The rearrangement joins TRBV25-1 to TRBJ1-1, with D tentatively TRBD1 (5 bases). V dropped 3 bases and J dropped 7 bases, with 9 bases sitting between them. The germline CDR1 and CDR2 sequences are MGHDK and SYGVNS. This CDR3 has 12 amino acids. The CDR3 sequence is CASSEVGLEAFF. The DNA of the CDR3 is TGTGCCAGCAGTGAGGTGGGGCTTGAAGCTTTCTTT. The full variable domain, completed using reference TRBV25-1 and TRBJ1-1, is EADIYQTPRYLVIGTGKKITLECSQTMGHDKMYWYQQDPGMELHLIHYSYGVNSTEKGDLSSESTVSRIRTEHFPLTLESARPSHTSQYLCASSEVGLEAFFGQGTRLTVV.

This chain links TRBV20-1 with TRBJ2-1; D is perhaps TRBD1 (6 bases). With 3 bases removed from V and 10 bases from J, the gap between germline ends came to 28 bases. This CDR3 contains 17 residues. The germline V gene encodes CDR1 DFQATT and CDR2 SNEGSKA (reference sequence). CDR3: CSASGGWTGTPSGEQFF. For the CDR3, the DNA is TGCAGTGCTAGTGGGGGCTGGACCGGGACACCCTCGGGCGAGCAGTTCTTC.

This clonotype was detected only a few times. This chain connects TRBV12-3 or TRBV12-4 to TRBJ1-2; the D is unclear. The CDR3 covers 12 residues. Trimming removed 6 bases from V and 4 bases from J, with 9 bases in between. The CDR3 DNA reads TGTGCCAGCAGCCCATTCCTCTATGGCTACACCTTC. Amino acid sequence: CASSPFLYGYTF.

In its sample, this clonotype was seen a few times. The CDR3 reads CASSLWSPSETQYF. The CDR3 nucleotides read TGTGCCAGCAGCTTGTGGTCGCCATCGGAGACCCAGTACTTC. The J gene is TRBJ2-5, the V gene TRBV5-6; D is unresolved. CDR1 is SGHDT, CDR2 YYEEEE, per germline. V was cut by 1 base and J by 5 bases, with 12 bases left in between. The CDR3 is made up of 14 amino acids.